Reported below is one TCR beta chain. The antigen is unknown. The sample is drawn from a study of shared clonotypes between healthy human individuals. Study-wide background: Aged 18 to 49, the donors were a couple of women and three men. Study observations and caveats: Generation probability values for non-shared clonotypes were lower than those for clonotypes shared by all four donors.

This CDR3 comprises 19 residues. Deletions cut 0 bases from V and 3 bases from J, with 20 bases between. CDR1 is LGHNA, CDR2 YSLEER, per germline. This table comes from immunoSEQ multiplex PCR, and its TCRdb copy is limited to in-frame clones, with some not included. This sample has 2 million to 2.5 million clones, with 90% to 97% found just once. The source material was naive CD4+ T cells sorted from blood. Subset indicated: CD45RA+ positively selected. This TCR was sampled from a man aged 18 to 29 in good health. V gene TRBV4-3 combines with J gene TRBJ2-2, with D perhaps given as TRBD1 or TRBD2 (5 bases each). Written as DNA, the CDR3 is TGCGCCAGCAGCCAAGATCTGATAGCAGGGACCGTTCACACCGGGGAGCTGTTTTTT. It translates to CASSQDLIAGTVHTGELFF.